These 18 T cell receptor beta chains were sequenced from one sample in a study of blood T cell repertoires in COVID-19. Method: immunoSEQ multiplex PCR; TCRdb's copy keeps in-frame clones and lacks some. This sample carries about 250,000 clones, approximately 85% of them seen once, and the ten largest clones take roughly 4.7%. Sample: peripheral blood. These receptors were collected from a woman in her sixties or seventies with acute or convalescent COVID-19.

The V and J genes are TRBV7-2 and TRBJ2-5; D might be TRBD1 (5 bases). Germline loops: CDR1 SGHTA, CDR2 FQGNSA. The CDR3 is 15 amino acids. Trimming shortened V by 3 bases and J by 2 bases, and 13 bases separated the two germline ends. The CDR3 DNA follows: TGTGCCAGCAGCTTGGCCCCGACAGTTCAAGAGACCCAGTACTTC. Its translation is CASSLAPTVQETQYF.

CDR3: CASSLALEYNEQFF. CDR3 in DNA: TGTGCCAGCAGCTTAGCGCTGGAGTACAATGAGCAGTTCTTC. The J gene is TRBJ2-1, the V gene TRBV7-8; no firm D call. Germline CDR1 reads SGHVS; CDR2 reads FQNEAQ. Between the trimmed V and J ends, which lost 0 bases and 4 bases, there was a span of 7 bases. This CDR3 contains 14 residues.

The J gene is TRBJ1-5, the V gene TRBV9; 9 nucleotides agree with TRBD1. This CDR3 spans 14 amino acids. Germline lookup yields CDR1 SGDLS and CDR2 YYNGEE. The V and J ends lost 3 bases and 9 bases, in that order; junction bases with no gene match: 7. The CDR3 nucleotides are TGTGCCAGCAGCGAGGGACAGGGAGGAGCGCCCCAGCATTTT. This sequence encodes CASSEGQGGAPQHF.

The genes are TRBV4-2 and TRBJ2-2, with TRBD2 identical over 14 bases. J lost 0 bases, V lost 4 bases, and 1 base had no gene match. CDR3 length equals 17 residues. CDR1 is LGHNA and CDR2 is YNFKEQ in the germline V gene. The CDR3 region has the DNA TGTGCCAGCAGCCGACTAGCGGGGGGGTCGAACACCGGGGAGCTGTTTTTT. Residues: CASSRLAGGSNTGELFF.

The chain uses TRBV10-1 and TRBJ2-1, with TRBD2 matching 11 bases. Trimming removed 4 bases from V and 3 bases from J; junction bases left unmatched: 5. CDR1 and CDR2 from the germline V gene are WNHNN and SYGVQD (reference sequence). CDR3 size: 16 residues. In nucleotides, the CDR3 is TGCGCCAGCAGTGGTACTAGCGGGGGCCGCTACAATGAGCAGTTCTTC. Translated, it gives CASSGTSGGRYNEQFF.

The chain carries TRBV5-1 and TRBJ2-3; possibly TRBD1 for D (6 bases). Germline lookup yields CDR1 SGHRS and CDR2 YFSETQ. The CDR3 runs 13 residues. Trimming removed 6 bases at V and 2 bases at J, with 10 bases between. CDR3 sequence (DNA): TGCGCCAGCACGAGGGACAACACAGATACGCAGTATTTT. It specifies CASTRDNTDTQYF.

This clone was seen only once. V usage is TRBV3-1 (or the pseudogene TRBV3-2) and J usage is TRBJ1-6, with D possibly being TRBD1 (5 bases). CDR1 LGHDT and CDR2 YNNKEL come from the germline V gene (reference sequence). The length of the CDR3 is 14 residues. Between the trimmed V and J ends, which lost 2 bases and 11 bases, there was a span of 13 bases. DNA of the CDR3: TGTGCCAGCAGCCAAAGGGGTTGGAGTACACCCCTCCACTTT. It yields the protein CASSQRGWSTPLHF.

This chain connects TRBV5-8 to TRBJ1-5; 10 bases map to TRBD1. Germline CDR1 and CDR2: SGHTS and YDEGEE. The CDR3 extends over 14 amino acids. J lost 5 bases, V lost 5 bases, and 4 bases had no gene match. The CDR3 DNA reads TGTGCCAGCAGTCCCGGGACAGGGGATCAGCCCCAGCATTTT. Its translation: CASSPGTGDQPQHF.

The rearrangement joins TRBV6-5 to TRBJ2-2, with D perhaps matching TRBD1 (5 bases). This CDR3 region has 13 residues. Trimming took off 7 bases at V and 2 bases at J, with 8 bases between the two ends. CDR1 and CDR2 (germline): MNHEY, SVGAGI. CDR3 nucleotide sequence: TGTGCCAGCATCCAGGGTAACACCGGGGAGCTGTTTTTT. It yields the protein CASIQGNTGELFF.

The V gene is TRBV5-5, the J gene TRBJ2-7; D not resolved. Trimming removed 1 base from V and 3 bases from J, with 8 bases in between. CDR3 length: 13 residues. Germline CDR1 SGHKS, CDR2 YYEKEE (reference sequence). CDR3 bases: TGTGCCAGCAGCTTGTTCGGGTACTACGAGCAGTACTTC. This codes for CASSLFGYYEQYF.

The chain joins TRBV6-2 or TRBV6-3 to TRBJ2-1, with TRBD2 matching 10 bases. V shed 5 bases, J shed 9 bases, and the junction held 13 bases outside the gene matches. CDR1 is MNHEY, CDR2 SVGEGT, per germline. CDR3 size: 16 residues. CDR3 bases: TGTGCCAGCAGTATGCGGACGGGACTAGCGAACCGTGAGCAGTTCTTC. Translating it yields CASSMRTGLANREQFF.

V and J are TRBV5-1 and TRBJ1-1; 10 nucleotides line up with TRBD1. Germline CDR1 is SGHRS and CDR2 is YFSETQ. This CDR3 spans 15 amino acids. With 2 bases clipped from V and 1 base from J, the junction kept 2 bases outside the gene matches. The CDR3 here is CASSFRDRGNTEAFF. The CDR3 DNA reads TGCGCCAGCAGCTTTAGGGACAGGGGGAACACTGAAGCTTTCTTT.

The V and J genes are TRBV18 and TRBJ1-6, with 7 bases identical to TRBD1. Germline trimming cut 5 bases from V and 5 bases from J; bases unmatched to any gene: 6. Germline CDR1 is KGHSH and CDR2 is LQKENI. The CDR3 sequence is 15 residues long. The CDR3 loop reads CASSSRDSNNSPLHF. The CDR3 DNA follows: TGTGCCAGCTCATCCCGGGACAGCAATAATTCACCCCTCCACTTT.

The rearrangement links TRBV24-1 to TRBJ1-4; 8 nucleotides align to TRBD1. CDR1 is KGHDR and CDR2 is SFDVKD in the germline V gene. V lost 4 bases to trimming and J lost 5 bases; unmatched junction nucleotides: 5. The CDR3 consists of 15 residues. This chain's CDR3 is CATSDPQGGNEKLFF. The CDR3 DNA reads TGTGCCACCAGTGACCCACAGGGGGGAAATGAAAAACTGTTTTTT.

This chain uses TRBV27 with TRBJ2-7; D is unclear. The CDR3 totals 15 residues. Germline lookup yields CDR1 MNHEY and CDR2 SMNVEV (reference sequence). V shed 4 bases and J shed 0 bases, with 13 bases lying between them. The CDR3 DNA sequence: TGTGCCAGCAGTTCCAGGTCCTTCGACTCCTACGAGCAGTACTTC. Its protein product is CASSSRSFDSYEQYF.

The gene calls are TRBV3-1 (or the pseudogene TRBV3-2) and TRBJ1-4; the match to TRBD1 covers 10 bases. V shed 4 bases and J 7 bases; nucleotides not matched to a gene: 9. This CDR3 comprises 16 residues. Germline V gene data show CDR1 as LGHDT and CDR2 as YNNKEL (reference sequence). CDR3 region: CASSPGQGGDGEKLFF. Written as DNA, the CDR3 is TGTGCCAGCAGCCCTGGACAGGGGGGGGACGGTGAAAAACTGTTTTTT.

The CDR3 coding sequence is TGTGCCAGCATGAAAAGGGGCACGTATGAAAAACTGTTTTTT. Protein product: CASMKRGTYEKLFF. The gene calls are TRBV6-5 and TRBJ1-4; D perhaps matches TRBD1 (5 bases). The CDR3 totals 14 residues. CDR1 MNHEY and CDR2 SVGAGI come from the germline V gene. V dropped 7 bases and J dropped 6 bases, with 15 bases sitting between them.

This chain links TRBV7-2 with TRBJ1-4; no clear D gene. Germline CDR1 is SGHTA and CDR2 is FQGNSA. V was trimmed by 5 bases and J by 1 base, leaving 8 bases between them. The CDR3 totals 14 residues. The CDR3 DNA reads TGTGCCAGCAGCCTGCTACGAACTAATGAAAAACTGTTTTTT. Protein sequence: CASSLLRTNEKLFF.